This entry lists 15 T cell receptor beta chains sequenced from one sample in a study of T cell responses to AZD1222 COVID-19 vaccine. Libraries were prepared by immunoSEQ multiplex PCR; TCRdb keeps only in-frame clonotypes and omits some of them. The data show under 200,000 clones, about 91% seen once. The source was peripheral blood, collected on day 0 of MenACWY control vaccination. The source is an adult in good health.

J is TRBJ2-1 and V is TRBV13; no definite D call. Germline loops: CDR1 PRHDT, CDR2 FYEKMQ (reference sequence). The V and J ends lost 0 bases and 9 bases respectively, with 15 bases between them. The CDR3 has 15 residues. The CDR3 DNA reads TGTGCCAGCAGCTTAGGCCGTGGAGTGGCCGGTGAGCAGTTCTTC. It yields the protein CASSLGRGVAGEQFF.

This chain connects TRBV5-6 to TRBJ2-7; 7 nucleotides match TRBD2. J was trimmed by 9 bases and V by 4 bases; bases with no gene match: 13. CDR1 is SGHDT, CDR2 YYEEEE, per germline. The CDR3 covers 14 residues. CDR3 sequence reads: CASSETLAGVPQYF. The DNA for the CDR3 is TGTGCCAGCAGCGAGACACTGGCGGGAGTGCCGCAGTACTTC.

The chain recombines TRBV10-3 with TRBJ1-2; 8 bases align to TRBD1. Germline CDR1 ENHRY, CDR2 SYGVKD. This CDR3 spans 14 amino acids. With 7 bases clipped from V and 5 bases from J, the junction kept 9 bases outside the gene matches. The CDR3 is CAITQGQGHYGYTF. The CDR3 coding sequence is TGTGCCATCACCCAAGGACAGGGCCATTATGGCTACACCTTC.

The V and J genes are TRBV28 and TRBJ1-4; no reliable D call. V was pared by 5 bases and J by 2 bases, with 12 bases between. The length of the CDR3 is 15 residues. CDR1 is MDHEN and CDR2 is SYDVKM in the germline V gene. This CDR3 reads CASSVSGRTNEKLFF. CDR3 nucleotides: TGTGCCAGCAGTGTTTCCGGACGGACTAATGAAAAACTGTTTTTT.

This rearrangement joins TRBV10-3 to TRBJ1-5; 9 bases align to TRBD1. Germline CDR1 reads ENHRY; CDR2 reads SYGVKD. The CDR3 covers 13 residues. The V segment lost 6 bases and the J segment 4 bases; nucleotides outside the gene matches: 1. The DNA for the CDR3 is TGTGCCATCAGGACAGGGGGTAATCAGCCCCAGCATTTT. This encodes CAIRTGGNQPQHF.

The chain has TRBV7-3 and TRBJ2-7; 7 bases match TRBD1. Germline CDR1 and CDR2: SGHTA and FQGTGA. The ends lost 5 bases at V and 4 bases at J; junction bases unmatched: 2. The CDR3 extends over 12 amino acids. The CDR3 protein is CASSQTGYEQYF. For the CDR3, the DNA is TGTGCCAGCAGCCAGACAGGGTACGAGCAGTACTTC.

This chain connects TRBV28 to TRBJ1-1; unclear D gene. With 10 bases removed from V and 4 bases from J, the gap between germline ends came to 10 bases. The CDR3 has 11 residues. Germline V gene sequence: CDR1 MDHEN, CDR2 SYDVKM. The DNA of the CDR3 is TGTGCCACCTCTAGGAGCACTGAAGCTTTCTTT. Translation gives CATSRSTEAFF.

The chain employs TRBV7-7 and TRBJ2-7, with 7 bases identical to TRBD1. The CDR3 totals 15 residues. In germline, CDR1 is SSHAT, CDR2 FNYEAQ (reference sequence). Unmatched junction bases numbered 13, after V lost 5 bases and J lost 6 bases. DNA of the CDR3: TGTGCCAGCAGCCCGAGTCTACAGGGGTGGTCCGAGCAGTACTTC. Translated: CASSPSLQGWSEQYF. The whole variable domain, filled in from reference TRBV7-7 and TRBJ2-7, reads GAGVSQSPRYKVTKRGQDVTLRCDPISSHATLYWYQQALGQGPEFLTYFNYEAQPDKSGLPSDRFSAERPEGSISTLTIQRTEQRDSAMYRCASSPSLQGWSEQYFGPGTRLTVT.

The chain links TRBV19 to TRBJ1-3; tentatively, D is TRBD1 (5 bases). CDR1 and CDR2 from the germline V gene are LNHDA and SQIVND (reference sequence). The CDR3 runs to 16 residues. V was shortened by 3 bases and J by 0 bases, with 12 bases between the two germline ends. Here the CDR3 reads CASSMQGRYSGNTIYF. In DNA form, the CDR3 reads TGTGCCAGTAGTATGCAGGGCCGATACTCTGGAAACACCATATATTTT.

The chain uses TRBV11-2 and TRBJ2-1, with 10 bases identical to TRBD2. Germline CDR1 and CDR2: SGHAT and FQNNGV. The CDR3 runs to 17 residues. Trimming cost V 0 bases and J 7 bases; bases outside gene matches: 9. The chain's CDR3 is CASSLEVRAGGRNEQFF. The CDR3 nucleotides are TGTGCCAGCAGCTTAGAGGTGAGAGCGGGAGGGCGGAATGAGCAGTTCTTC.

This chain connects TRBV5-1 to TRBJ2-2; D tentatively fits TRBD1 or TRBD2 (5 bases each). Germline CDR1 reads SGHRS; CDR2 reads YFSETQ. V was pared by 2 bases and J by 5 bases, with 16 bases between. This CDR3 has 16 amino acids. The CDR3 DNA is TGCGCCAGCAGCTTCGGGACGCAGGGTGGTACCGGGGAGCTGTTTTTT. Protein: CASSFGTQGGTGELFF.

The V gene is TRBV3-1 (or the pseudogene TRBV3-2), the J gene TRBJ2-7, with TRBD2 matching 7 bases. Unmatched junction bases numbered 28, after V lost 0 bases and J lost 2 bases. This CDR3 is built from 23 residues. The germline CDR1 and CDR2 sequences are LGHDT and YNNKEL (reference sequence). This CDR3 reads CASSQDLGSVRIAGRLPAYEQYF. CDR3 sequence (DNA): TGTGCCAGCAGCCAAGACTTGGGGTCAGTGAGAATAGCGGGCCGTCTACCGGCCTACGAGCAGTACTTC.

V gene TRBV24-1 combines with J gene TRBJ2-1, with 9 bases lining up with TRBD2. The V gene end was trimmed by 1 base and the J gene end by 5 bases; junction bases not matched to a gene: 5. Germline loops: CDR1 KGHDR, CDR2 SFDVKD. The CDR3 contains 16 residues. The CDR3 region is CATSDFGGRDNNEQFF. CDR3 in DNA: TGTGCCACCAGTGATTTCGGCGGGAGGGACAACAATGAGCAGTTCTTC.

The chain links TRBV9 to TRBJ1-1; 11 positions agree with TRBD1. The CDR3 has 15 residues. Per germline, CDR1 SGDLS and CDR2 YYNGEE. J gave up 3 bases and V 0 bases, and 1 base lay outside the gene matches. The CDR3 is CASSVVGQGDTEAFF. The CDR3 region has the DNA TGTGCCAGCAGCGTAGTGGGACAGGGGGACACTGAAGCTTTCTTT.

The genes are TRBV18 and TRBJ1-4, with D possibly TRBD1 on 5 matching bases. The V gene's germline CDR1 is KGHSH and CDR2 LQKENI. V was trimmed by 1 base and J by 8 bases, leaving 14 bases between them. The CDR3 has 15 amino acids. CDR3 nucleotide sequence: TGTGCCAGCTCACCACAGCGAGGGGCGCGAGAAAAACTGTTTTTT. Translating it yields CASSPQRGAREKLFF. Full variable domain (missing parts from reference TRBV18 and TRBJ1-4): NAGVMQNPRHLVRRRGQEARLRCSPMKGHSHVYWYRQLPEEGLKFMVYLQKENIIDESGMPKERFSAEFPKEGPSILRIQQVVRGDSAAYFCASSPQRGAREKLFFGSGTQLSVL.